Sequencing of this TCR beta chain was carried out in a study of brain T cells in children with intractable seizures. The CDR3 has 12 amino acids. V dropped 3 bases and J dropped 8 bases, with 7 bases sitting between them. Germline V lookup: CDR1 KGHSH, CDR2 LQKENI. Clones were sequenced by immunoSEQ multiplex PCR, and TCRdb holds only the in-frame ones, with some missing. Here the sample spans some 64,000 clones, approximately 95% being singletons. The rearrangement uses TRBV18 and TRBJ2-2; D gene ambiguous. The sequence derives from a boy younger than two with focal cortical dysplasia and intractable seizures. The input for sequencing was peripheral blood, taken at surgery. The CDR3 coding sequence is TGTGCCAGCTCACCCTCGAGTGGGGAGCTGTTTTTT. It is translated as CASSPSSGELFF.